Sequencing of this T cell receptor (beta chain) was carried out in a study of control samples from healthy donors and cancer patients. V gave up 2 bases and J gave up 2 bases; unmatched junction bases: 6. The V gene's germline CDR1 is MNHNS and CDR2 SASEGT. The CDR3 is 16 residues long. Clones were read by immunoSEQ multiplex PCR, and TCRdb kept only the in-frame ones, dropping some. Found here are some 150,000 clones, over 85% of them singletons; the top ten hold over 2%. J is TRBJ1-5 and V is TRBV6-1, with 7 nucleotides matching TRBD1. The sequenced sample was blood. The receptor comes from a middle-aged man in good health. CDR3: CASSELTGQRNQPQHF. The CDR3 DNA is TGTGCCAGCAGTGAATTGACAGGGCAGCGCAATCAGCCCCAGCATTTT.